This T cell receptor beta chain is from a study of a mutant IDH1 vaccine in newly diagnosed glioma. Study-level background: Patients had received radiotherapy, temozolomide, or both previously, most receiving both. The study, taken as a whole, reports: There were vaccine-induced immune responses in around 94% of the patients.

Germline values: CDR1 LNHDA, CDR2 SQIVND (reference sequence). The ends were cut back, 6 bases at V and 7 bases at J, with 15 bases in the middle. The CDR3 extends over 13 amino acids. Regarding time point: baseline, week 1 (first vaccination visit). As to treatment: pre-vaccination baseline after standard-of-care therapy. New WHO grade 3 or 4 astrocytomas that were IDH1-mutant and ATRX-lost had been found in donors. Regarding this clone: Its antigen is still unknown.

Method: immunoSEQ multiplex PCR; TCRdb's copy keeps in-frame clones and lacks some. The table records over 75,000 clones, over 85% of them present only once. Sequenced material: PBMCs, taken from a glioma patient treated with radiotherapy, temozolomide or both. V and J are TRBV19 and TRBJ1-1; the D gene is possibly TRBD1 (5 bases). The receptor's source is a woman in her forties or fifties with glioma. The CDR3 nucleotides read TGTGCCAGTAGGTGGAAAACGACAGATGAAGCTTTCTTT. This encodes CASRWKTTDEAFF.